Reported below is one T cell receptor (beta chain). Its antigen is as yet unknown. The sample originates from a study of T cell responses to AZD1222 COVID-19 vaccine. There are 13 residues in the CDR3. Trimming removed 1 base at V and 0 bases at J, with 3 bases between. Germline CDR1 is LNHNV and CDR2 is YYDKDF (reference sequence). Findings of the study overall: Among the donors, most were white British and more were female, and clonal diversity was possibly underestimated. With dominance at 160-218 and 743-854, vaccine-associated CD4 TCRs spanned spike. Researchers took repertoire samples only after the peak T cell response had come.

Generated by immunoSEQ multiplex PCR, the TCRdb table keeps only in-frame clones and is missing some. The data hold over 60,000 clones, with over 75% observed a single time. The chain joins TRBV15 to TRBJ1-2; D gene ambiguous. This specimen was peripheral blood, taken on day 0 of AZD1222 vaccination. The TCR comes from an adult in good health. In nucleotides, the CDR3 is TGTGCCACCAGCAGAGGAGCTAACTATGGCTACACCTTC. As protein: CATSRGANYGYTF.